Listed below are T cell receptor beta chains from one sample, sequenced in a study of identical twins. TCRdb analysed the 5' RACE reads with MiXCR anew, one entry per CDR3 protein. The sample carries approximately 680,000 distinct CDR3 sequences, roughly 7.1% recorded once. The same sample was also used in a study of yellow fever vaccine responses in identical twins.

Sequences were obtained from PBMCs. Source of these receptors: a woman in her late teens or twenties in good health. Each CDR3 is given with its conserved first and last residue. A D gene is named only where the DNA matches it firmly. Not all rows give a size; the values are once, few, many and, for expanded clones, a class.

NA	TRBJ1-5	NA	TRBV6-2/TRBV6-3	TGTGCCAGCAGGGTTGGTTACAATCAGCCCCAGCATTTT	CASRVGYNQPQHF
NA	TRBJ2-3	NA	TRBV5-5	TGTGCCAGCAGACAAGAGGATACGCAGTATTTT	CASRQEDTQYF
NA	TRBJ2-3	many	TRBV3-1	TGTGCCAGCAGTCACCTCACAGATACGCAGTATTTT	CASSHLTDTQYF
NA	TRBJ1-1	NA	TRBV19	TGTGCCAGTAGTATAAAGCCCCCCGGGACCGTAAACACTGAAGCTTTCTTT	CASSIKPPGTVNTEAFF
NA	TRBJ2-1	many	TRBV3-1	TGTGCCAGCAGCCATGGAGGGAGCCGATCCTACAATGAGCAGTTCTTC	CASSHGGSRSYNEQFF
TRBD2	TRBJ2-1	NA	TRBV7-9	TGTGCCAGCAGCTCTAGCGGGAGGGATGAGCAGTTCTTC	CASSSSGRDEQFF
TRBD1	TRBJ1-2	NA	TRBV5-6	TGTGCCAGCAGCTCGACAGGGGAATATGGCTACACCTTC	CASSSTGEYGYTF
NA	TRBJ2-7	few	TRBV5-6	TGTGCCAGCAGCTTGACTAGATCCTCCGAGCAGTACTTC	CASSLTRSSEQYF
NA	TRBJ1-3	few	TRBV18	TGTGCCAGCTCACCCGTCAGACCGCTGTCAGAGGACACCATATATTTT	CASSPVRPLSEDTIYF
NA	TRBJ2-3	few	TRBV6-5	TGTGCCAGCAGTTACCGGGCACCTAGCACAGATACGCAGTATTTT	CASSYRAPSTDTQYF
TRBD1	TRBJ2-7	NA	TRBV24-1	TGTGCCACCAGTGATTCAGGGGGCAAATCCTACGAGCAGTACTTC	CATSDSGGKSYEQYF
NA	TRBJ2-7	few	TRBV11-3	TGTGCCAGCAGCTTAGGGGCCGGGACAAACTACGAGCAGTACTTC	CASSLGAGTNYEQYF
TRBD2	TRBJ2-7	NA	TRBV9	TGTGCCAGCAGCGTGTCTAGCGGGAGTAGCGAGCAGTACTTC	CASSVSSGSSEQYF
NA	TRBJ1-2	many	TRBV15	TGTGCCACCAGCAGAAAGACAGTTAACTATGGCTACACCTTC	CATSRKTVNYGYTF
TRBD1	TRBJ2-1	many	TRBV5-1	TGCGCCAGCAGCTGGAGGGGGGACAGGGACGATGAGCAGTTCTTC	CASSWRGDRDDEQFF
NA	TRBJ1-6	NA	TRBV6-1	TGTGCCAGCAGTGACAGTTACAATTCACCCCTCCACTTT	CASSDSYNSPLHF
TRBD1	TRBJ2-5	many	TRBV5-1	TGCGCCAGCAGCTCGGGACAGCTGGGAGAGACCCAGTACTTC	CASSSGQLGETQYF
NA	TRBJ1-6	NA	TRBV2	TGTGCCAGCAGGGAAGAGGGGAATTCACCCCTCCACTTT	CASREEGNSPLHF
NA	TRBJ2-1	NA	TRBV21-1	TGTGCCAGCAGCAACGCAGGGTGGGCCTACAATGAGCAGTTCTTC	CASSNAGWAYNEQFF
NA	TRBJ1-1	few	TRBV5-1	TGCGCCAGCACCTTGGGGTGGGGGACTGAAGCTTTCTTT	CASTLGWGTEAFF
NA	TRBJ1-2	NA	TRBV12-3/TRBV12-4	TGTGCCGAGCAGTTGAGGGTCTGGGCTAACTATGGCTACACCTTC	CAEQLRVWANYGYTF
TRBD1	TRBJ1-5	many	TRBV10-3	TGTGCCATCAGTGACCGGACAGGGTGGGACCAGCCCCAGCATTTT	CAISDRTGWDQPQHF
TRBD1	TRBJ2-5	many	TRBV12-3/TRBV12-4	TGTGCCAGCTCCGACTCAGGACAGGGAATAGAGACCCAGTACTTC	CASSDSGQGIETQYF
NA	TRBJ1-5	NA	TRBV24-1	TGTGCCACCAGTGAAACAGGGAGTGGTCAGCCCCAGCATTTT	CATSETGSGQPQHF
TRBD2	TRBJ2-1	few	TRBV10-3	TGTGCCATCAGTGACAGGCTAGCGGGGGACTTTAGGTATGAGCAGTTCTTC	CAISDRLAGDFRYEQFF
NA	TRBJ2-1	NA	TRBV4-1	TGCGCCAGCAGCCTATCAGGGTCCCTCATACAGGATGAGCAGTTCTTC	CASSLSGSLIQDEQFF
TRBD2	TRBJ2-3	NA	TRBV24-1	TGTGCCACCAGTGATTTGACGAGCGGGAGCGCAGATACGCAGTATTTT	CATSDLTSGSADTQYF
NA	TRBJ2-1	many	TRBV15	TGTGCCACCAGCAGTCCCCGGGACGAGCACAATGAGCAGTTCTTC	CATSSPRDEHNEQFF
TRBD1	TRBJ2-5	many	TRBV10-3	TGTGCCATCAGCCTGACAGGGGGCGCAGAGACCCAGTACTTC	CAISLTGGAETQYF
NA	TRBJ2-1	NA	TRBV7-8	TGTGCCAGCAGACCCCTAGGGTCCTACAATGAGCAGTTCTTC	CASRPLGSYNEQFF
TRBD1	TRBJ2-5	NA	TRBV5-6	TGTGCCAGCAGCTCGAGGGGACAGGCCAAGATGGAGACCCAGTACTTC	CASSSRGQAKMETQYF
NA	TRBJ2-7	few	TRBV12-3/TRBV12-4	TGTGCCTCCAGCGGAGCGGGTGGTGAGCAGTACTTC	CASSGAGGEQYF
NA	TRBJ1-4	NA	TRBV4-1	TGCGCCAGCAGCCAAGACGGGGAAAAACTGTTTTTT	CASSQDGEKLFF
TRBD1	TRBJ1-1	many	TRBV2	TGTGCCAGCAGTCCAGCAATACAGGGGGCCACTGAAGCTTTCTTT	CASSPAIQGATEAFF
TRBD1	TRBJ2-1	many	TRBV12-3/TRBV12-4	TGTGCCAGCAGTTTATTAGGGGGCTTGAATGAGCAGTTCTTC	CASSLLGGLNEQFF
TRBD2	TRBJ2-3	many	TRBV25-1	TGTGCCAGCAGTGGATCGGGACTAGCGGGACCTGATACGCAGTATTTT	CASSGSGLAGPDTQYF
NA	TRBJ2-1	many	TRBV2	TGTGCCAGCAGTGAAGTTGAGGGGCGGAATGAGCAGTTCTTC	CASSEVEGRNEQFF
NA	TRBJ1-2	many	TRBV6-1	TGTGCCAGCAGACCTGGCTGGGGGTTCTATGGCTACACCTTC	CASRPGWGFYGYTF
TRBD2	TRBJ2-7	NA	TRBV12-3/TRBV12-4	TGTGCCAGCAGTCCCCGACTAGCGGTGATCCACGAGCAGTACTTC	CASSPRLAVIHEQYF
NA	TRBJ2-1	NA	TRBV7-6	TGTGCCAGCAGGTCCCCGGTATCCCCTGGTGAGCAGTTCTTC	CASRSPVSPGEQFF
NA	TRBJ1-5	few	TRBV6-1	TGTGCCAGCAGCCCCACAGGGAAGGGCAATCAGCCCCAGCATTTT	CASSPTGKGNQPQHF
NA	TRBJ1-4	many	TRBV20-1	TGCAGTGCTATAGGGAATGTTAATGAAAAACTGTTTTTT	CSAIGNVNEKLFF
NA	TRBJ2-1	few	TRBV15	TGTGCCACCAGCAGAGGTATCTATCTTGAGCAGTTCTTC	CATSRGIYLEQFF
NA	TRBJ1-2	few	TRBV4-1	TGCGCCAGCAGCCAGTCAATGGACCCGAACTATGGCTACACCTTC	CASSQSMDPNYGYTF
TRBD2	TRBJ2-1	many	TRBV9	TGTGCCAGCAGCGTAGCGACTAGCGGGGGCAAGCAGTTCTTC	CASSVATSGGKQFF
TRBD2	TRBJ2-3	NA	TRBV7-8	TGTGCCAGCAGCTTACTGACTAGCGGGAGTGGAGATACGCAGTATTTT	CASSLLTSGSGDTQYF
NA	TRBJ2-1	NA	TRBV11-3	TGTGCCAGCAGCCCAAACGACAAGATGAGGAATGAGCAGTTCTTC	CASSPNDKMRNEQFF
NA	TRBJ2-2	many	TRBV12-3/TRBV12-4	TGTGCCAGCAGCTCCGACCAGTGGGTCGGGGAGCTGTTTTTT	CASSSDQWVGELFF
TRBD1	TRBJ1-5	few	TRBV10-3	TGTGCCATCAGCGGACAGGGGAATCAGCCCCAGCATTTT	CAISGQGNQPQHF
TRBD1	TRBJ2-5	NA	TRBV19	TGTGCCAGTAGTAGTGCACGACAGGGTGGTTTTGAGACCCAGTACTTC	CASSSARQGGFETQYF